What follows are 11 T cell receptor beta chains derived from one specimen sequenced in a study of OX40 agonist ivuxolimab in advanced cancers. TCRdb's table, derived via immunoSEQ multiplex PCR, lists solely in-frame clones and lacks some. Of tens of thousands of clones listed, roughly 84% are singletons. Sequenced here: CD4+ or CD8+ T cells sorted from blood, sampled in a trial of the OX40 agonist ivuxolimab. Receptor source: an adult with an advanced solid tumor such as melanoma, head and neck, liver or kidney cancer.

The chain combines TRBV11-2 with TRBJ2-2; 7 bases match TRBD1. After removal of 1 base from V and 6 bases from J, the junction contained 5 bases not matched to a gene. Germline CDR1 and CDR2: SGHAT and FQNNGV. CDR3 length: 15 amino acids. CDR3 DNA sequence: TGTGCCAGCAGCTTAGCGCTAACAGGGGCCGGGGAGCTGTTTTTT. It translates to CASSLALTGAGELFF. The complete variable domain, with remaining parts taken from reference TRBV11-2 and TRBJ2-2, reads EAGVAQSPRYKIIEKRQSVAFWCNPISGHATLYWYQQILGQGPKLLIQFQNNGVVDDSQLPKDRFSAERLKGVDSTLKIQPAKLEDSAVYLCASSLALTGAGELFFGEGSRLTVL.

This clone was observed once. The genes are TRBV18 and TRBJ2-1; TRBD2 matches at 14 bases. V lost 4 bases and J lost 9; bases outside the gene matches: 5. This CDR3 spans 15 amino acids. Germline CDR1 KGHSH, CDR2 LQKENI. The CDR3: CASSRGLAGVVEQFF. CDR3 nucleotides: TGTGCCAGCTCACGGGGACTAGCGGGAGTCGTTGAGCAGTTCTTC.

In this sample, this clone turned up a few times. The chain is built from TRBV7-9 and TRBJ2-1; no reliable D call. Germline lookup yields CDR1 SEHNR and CDR2 FQNEAQ (reference sequence). V lost 0 bases and J 10 bases, leaving 4 bases between the germline ends. CDR3 length: 11 amino acids. CDR3 in DNA: TGTGCCAGCAGCTTAGCAGGCGAGCAGTTCTTC. Encoded protein: CASSLAGEQFF.

The chain carries TRBV11-3 and TRBJ2-7, with TRBD1 as a possible D gene (7 bases). Trimming stripped 1 base from V and 5 bases from J, with 12 bases between. Germline values: CDR1 SGHNT, CDR2 YENEEA. The CDR3 runs 14 residues. CDR3 region: CASSLGGRGDEQYF. Written as DNA, the CDR3 is TGTGCCAGCAGCTTAGGTGGCAGGGGGGACGAGCAGTACTTC.

The gene calls are TRBV6-4 and TRBJ2-1; 7 bases match TRBD2. CDR3 length: 15 residues. The V segment lost 2 bases and the J segment 3 bases; nucleotides outside the gene matches: 4. CDR1 and CDR2 (germline): MRHNA, SNTAGT. Here the CDR3 DNA reads TGTGCCAGCAGTGACAGGTTAGCGGGCTACAATGAGCAGTTCTTC. It is translated as CASSDRLAGYNEQFF.

The rearrangement uses TRBV4-2 and TRBJ2-1; TRBD2 is a possible D gene (5 bases). The CDR3 is 15 residues long. The germline CDR1 and CDR2 sequences are LGHNA and YNFKEQ. Trimming left V 4 bases short and J 7 bases short, with 17 bases between. CDR3 DNA: TGTGCCAGCAGCCTCTCTAGCCCCCAAGGGAATGAGCAGTTCTTC. It is translated as CASSLSSPQGNEQFF.

The chain is built from TRBV2 and TRBJ1-6; D not certain. Between the trimmed V and J ends, which lost 6 bases and 0 bases, there was a span of 9 bases. The CDR3 has 15 amino acids. Germline-derived CDR1 and CDR2 are SNHLY and FYNNEI. The CDR3 here is CASRGSSSYNSPLHF. The CDR3 DNA sequence: TGTGCCAGCAGGGGGTCGAGCTCCTATAATTCACCCCTCCACTTT.

The V and J genes are TRBV11-2 and TRBJ2-1; D may be TRBD1 or TRBD2 (5 bases each). V lost 5 bases and J lost 9, with 20 bases in between. This CDR3 has 15 residues. From germline, CDR1 is SGHAT and CDR2 FQNNGV. The CDR3 sequence is CASSTTGQVAGEQFF. As DNA, the CDR3 is TGTGCCAGCAGCACGACGGGGCAGGTAGCAGGTGAGCAGTTCTTC.

This clone was counted a single time. The genes are TRBV7-9 and TRBJ1-1; TRBD1 matches 8 bases. There are 15 residues in the CDR3. Germline CDR1 and CDR2: SEHNR and FQNEAQ (reference sequence). With V trimmed by 5 bases and J by 5 bases, 10 bases remained unmatched. CDR3 DNA: TGTGCCAGCAGCCTCTCAGGACAGGGAGTTACTGAAGCTTTCTTT. It specifies CASSLSGQGVTEAFF.

In this sample, this clone turned up once. The V gene is TRBV7-2, the J gene TRBJ1-4; D is unresolved. Looked up from germline, CDR1 is SGHTA and CDR2 is FQGNSA. Between the trimmed V and J ends, which lost 3 bases and 8 bases, there was a span of 7 bases. The CDR3 totals 12 residues. CDR3 DNA sequence: TGTGCCAGCAGCTTCAACAAAGAAAAACTGTTTTTT. This translates into CASSFNKEKLFF.

This chain uses TRBV7-2 with TRBJ2-3; D is ambiguous. Trimming took off 6 bases at V and 5 bases at J, with 15 bases between the two ends. This CDR3 region has 14 residues. Germline V gene sequence: CDR1 SGHTA, CDR2 FQGNSA. The CDR3 protein is CASSSTIGGDTQYF. The CDR3 DNA is TGTGCCAGCAGTTCCACTATTGGCGGAGATACGCAGTATTTT.